These 5 T cell receptor beta chains share one sample of origin, sequenced in a study of early T cells in non-severe SARS-CoV-2 infection. MiXCR, applied by TCRdb to the 5' RACE reads, yields one record per CDR3 protein. Among roughly 28,000 distinct CDR3 sequences listed, around 4.4% were seen once. Sample: whole blood. Source of these receptors: an adult who was a healthcare worker with PCR-confirmed SARS-CoV-2 infection or an uninfected control (not recorded which).

The gene calls are TRBV12-3 or TRBV12-4 and TRBJ2-2; D is ambiguous. The germline V and J ends were trimmed by 11 bases and 7 bases, with 8 bases remaining between them. The CDR3 length is 10 residues. This CDR3 reads CAVWDGELFF. Here the CDR3 DNA reads TGTGCCGTCTGGGACGGGGAGCTGTTTTTT.

The rearrangement joins TRBV7-8 to TRBJ1-5, with D hard to call. The V end lost 2 bases, the J end lost 4 bases, and 9 bases lay between the germline ends. Germline V gene sequence: CDR1 SGHVS, CDR2 FQNEAQ. The length of the CDR3 is 14 residues. CDR3 sequence reads: CASSLYSGNQPQHF. The CDR3 bases are TGTGCCAGCAGCTTATATTCAGGAAATCAGCCCCAGCATTTT.

This clonotype was counted many times. The chain joins TRBV2 to TRBJ2-7; 9 bases are shared with TRBD1. CDR1 is SNHLY and CDR2 is FYNNEI in the germline V gene. CDR3 length: 15 amino acids. V dropped 2 bases and J dropped 5; count of bases not matched to a gene: 7. Written as DNA, the CDR3 is TGTGCCAGCAGTGAAATTGGGACAGGGTCCCACGAGCAGTACTTC. Protein product: CASSEIGTGSHEQYF. The complete variable domain, with remaining parts taken from reference TRBV2 and TRBJ2-7, reads EPEVTQTPSHQVTQMGQEVILRCVPISNHLYFYWYRQILGQKVEFLVSFYNNEISEKSEIFDDQFSVERPDGSNFTLKIRSTKLEDSAMYFCASSEIGTGSHEQYFGPGTRLTVT.

This clonotype was recorded many times. The V and J genes are TRBV20-1 and TRBJ2-3; TRBD2 aligns across 8 bases. CDR3 length: 14 amino acids. J was trimmed by 1 base and V by 5 bases; bases with no gene match: 5. Germline values: CDR1 DFQATT, CDR2 SNEGSKA (reference sequence). This chain's CDR3 is CSAPSAGGTDTQYF. The CDR3 DNA reads as TGCAGTGCTCCATCAGCGGGGGGCACAGATACGCAGTATTTT.

This clonotype occurred a few times. The chain recombines TRBV7-2 with TRBJ2-3; TRBD2 aligns across 8 bases. The CDR3 has 15 amino acids. The germline V gene encodes CDR1 SGHTA and CDR2 FQGNSA. The CDR3 is CATSRGGRRTDTQYF. CDR3 in DNA: TGTGCTACCTCCCGGGGCGGGAGGAGGACAGATACGCAGTATTTT.